The clone carrying this TCR beta chain was counted a single time. The data are from a study of blood T cell repertoires in COVID-19. Whole-study context: Both acute and convalescent COVID-19 samples were obtained from the United States, Italy and Spain. T cells, B-cell-depleted T cells, or PBMCs supplied cDNA or gDNA.

Original handling: Nucleated cell number was recorded as an estimate derived from reference gene primer amplification. Assay used: immunoSEQ multiplex PCR; TCRdb lists only in-frame clones, some missing. V and J calls and clone size are as listed in that table; D and trimming were resolved from the DNA. The table has some 150,000 clones, just under 85% seen once. In germline, CDR1 is LGHDT, CDR2 YNNKEL (reference sequence). Trimming pared 5 bases from V and 7 bases from J, leaving 15 bases between. The CDR3 is 13 amino acids. This sequence was found in a man aged 35 to 55 who had recovered from COVID-19. V usage is TRBV3-1 (or the pseudogene TRBV3-2) and J usage is TRBJ2-7; TRBD2 might be the D (6 bases). Sequenced sample: peripheral blood. This chain's CDR3 is CASSARDWVEQYF. The CDR3 DNA follows: TGTGCCAGCAGCGCGCGGGACTGGGTAGAGCAGTACTTC.